The source of this T cell receptor beta chain is a study of blood T cells in healthy people across ages. The wider study: Through template switching, about one barcoded beta molecule was captured per two T cells, as measured in model experiments.

The V gene lost 5 bases and the J gene lost 7 bases, with 14 bases spanning the gap. CDR1 LGHDT and CDR2 YNNKEL come from the germline V gene (reference sequence). The CDR3 has 13 amino acids. Together with a sample-barcoded 5' primer, a J-beta primer mix was included in a second PCR lasting about 6 to 11 cycles. TCRdb reanalysed the 5' RACE reads using MiXCR and keeps one entry per CDR3 protein. The data hold about 1.7 million distinct CDR3 sequences, with over 25% observed a single time. The sequenced sample was blood. This receptor was identified in a woman aged 25 to 39 in good health. The chain carries TRBV3-1 and TRBJ1-2; D ambiguous. CDR3: CASSEADLGGYTF. CDR3 coding DNA: TGTGCCAGCAGCGAAGCAGACCTGGGTGGCTACACCTTC.